This is a list of T cell receptor beta chains from one sample in a study of blood T cell repertoires in COVID-19. Data came from immunoSEQ multiplex PCR; TCRdb stores just in-frame clones and leaves some out. Of around 170,000 clones in the sample, roughly four fifths were seen once. Sequenced material: peripheral blood. The source of these receptors is a man between 65 and 85 years old who had recovered from COVID-19. Both conserved end residues are part of each CDR3. A D gene is named only where the DNA matches it firmly. Some rows have no size entry. The others give once, few or many, or a class for an expanded clone.

V,length,J,D,size,CDR3,DNA
TRBV10-3,15,TRBJ2-5,TRBD2,NA,CAISAAYAGEETQYF,TGTGCCATCAGTGCCGCCTATGCGGGAGAAGAGACCCAGTACTTC
TRBV15,17,TRBJ2-1,TRBD1,NA,CATSREISPGQGNEQFF,TGTGCCACCAGCAGAGAGATTAGTCCGGGACAGGGAAATGAGCAGTTCTTC
TRBV19,15,TRBJ1-5,NA,NA,CASTLNWQVDQPQHF,TGTGCCAGTACCCTGAATTGGCAGGTCGATCAGCCCCAGCATTTT
TRBV11-3,14,TRBJ2-7,TRBD2,NA,CASSLAGRENEQYF,TGTGCCAGCAGCTTAGCCGGGAGGGAGAACGAGCAGTACTTC
TRBV24-1,14,TRBJ2-1,TRBD1,NA,CATSGVDRDNEQFF,TGTGCCACCAGTGGGGTGGACAGGGACAATGAGCAGTTCTTC
TRBV6-5,15,TRBJ2-7,NA,NA,CASSLIRDFTSEQYF,TGTGCCAGCAGCCTAATCCGGGACTTCACTTCGGAGCAGTACTTC
TRBV6-2/TRBV6-3,16,TRBJ1-6,TRBD1,NA,CASSRTGSSYNSPLHF,TGTGCCAGCAGCCGGACAGGGAGCTCCTATAATTCACCCCTCCACTTT
TRBV6-5,16,TRBJ2-3,TRBD2,NA,CASSLGLAGGADTQYF,TGTGCCAGCAGTTTGGGACTAGCGGGAGGGGCAGATACGCAGTATTTT
TRBV5-4,14,TRBJ2-5,TRBD2,once,CASSVPGGRETQYF,TGTGCCAGCAGCGTTCCGGGGGGTCGAGAGACCCAGTACTTC
TRBV30,13,TRBJ2-7,TRBD2,NA,CACNRGTTLEQYF,TGTGCCTGCAACCGAGGGACTACCCTCGAGCAGTACTTC
TRBV7-2,15,TRBJ1-1,NA,NA,CASSYATGLNTEAFF,TGTGCCAGCAGCTATGCTACAGGGCTAAACACTGAAGCTTTCTTT
TRBV29-1,12,TRBJ2-5,TRBD1,NA,CSGDRGGETQYF,TGCAGCGGTGACAGGGGTGGAGAGACCCAGTACTTC
TRBV5-4,15,TRBJ1-6,TRBD1,few,CASSRTGQGDSPLHF,TGTGCCAGCAGCCGTACCGGACAGGGCGATTCACCCCTCCACTTT
TRBV4-1,16,TRBJ2-3,NA,NA,CASSQESLPTRDTQYF,TGCGCCAGCAGCCAAGAATCCCTACCCACGAGAGATACGCAGTATTTT
TRBV7-6,18,TRBJ2-1,TRBD2,NA,CASSTQPNSGRFYNEQFF,TGTGCCAGCAGCACCCAGCCCAATAGCGGGAGGTTCTACAATGAGCAGTTCTTC
TRBV3-1/TRBV3-2,16,TRBJ2-7,TRBD2,NA,CASSQGPREISYEQYF,TGTGCCAGCAGCCAAGGTCCGCGGGAGATCTCCTACGAGCAGTACTTC
TRBV7-6,14,TRBJ1-3,NA,NA,CASSFLGSGNTIYF,TGTGCCAGCAGCTTTCTAGGATCTGGAAACACCATATATTTT
TRBV6-2/TRBV6-3,15,TRBJ2-1,NA,NA,CASSYTPSSYNEQFF,TGTGCCAGCAGTTACACCCCCAGCTCCTACAATGAGCAGTTCTTC
TRBV28,12,TRBJ2-5,TRBD1,once,CASRDSKETQYF,TGTGCCAGCCGGGACAGTAAAGAGACCCAGTACTTC
TRBV15,17,TRBJ2-2,TRBD2,once,CATSRDRLALNTGELFF,TGTGCCACCAGCAGAGACCGACTAGCGTTAAACACCGGGGAGCTGTTTTTT
TRBV7-9,18,TRBJ2-1,TRBD2,NA,CASSPFRGGLAVHNEQFF,TGTGCCAGCAGCCCTTTTAGGGGGGGACTAGCGGTTCACAATGAGCAGTTCTTC
TRBV7-9,15,TRBJ1-2,TRBD1,NA,CASSSGQFLTYGYTF,TGTGCCAGCAGCTCGGGACAGTTCCTAACCTATGGCTACACCTTC
TRBV6-6,18,TRBJ1-6,TRBD1,many,CASSRPGQGASYNSPLHF,TGTGCCAGCAGTCGACCGGGACAGGGGGCCTCCTATAATTCACCCCTCCACTTT
TRBV5-6,15,TRBJ2-3,NA,NA,CASTIRAGPTDTQYF,TGTGCCAGCACCATCCGGGCAGGGCCCACAGATACGCAGTATTTT
TRBV7-6,19,TRBJ1-3,NA,NA,CASSNRGGEQGNSGNTIYF,TGTGCCAGCAGCAATAGGGGGGGGGAACAGGGAAACTCTGGAAACACCATATATTTT
TRBV5-1,14,TRBJ2-7,TRBD2,NA,CASSLSGTLAEQYF,TGCGCCAGCAGCTTGAGCGGGACTCTGGCCGAGCAGTACTTC
TRBV7-6,13,TRBJ2-5,NA,NA,CASSLPGEETQYF,TGTGCCAGCAGCTTACCAGGGGAAGAGACCCAGTACTTC
TRBV7-2,12,TRBJ2-5,TRBD2,once,CASSSGGETQYF,TGTGCCAGCAGCTCCGGGGGGGAGACCCAGTACTTC
TRBV19,15,TRBJ2-1,TRBD2,NA,CASNRGTSGRLEQFF,TGTGCCAGTAATAGGGGGACTAGCGGGAGGCTTGAGCAGTTCTTC
TRBV5-1,15,TRBJ1-2,TRBD1,NA,CASSSRNGQGAGYTF,TGCGCCAGCAGCTCAAGAAACGGACAGGGGGCTGGCTACACCTTC
TRBV6-6,15,TRBJ1-6,NA,once,CASIDDEVYNSPLHF,TGTGCCAGCATCGACGACGAGGTGTATAATTCACCCCTCCACTTT
TRBV6-5,12,TRBJ2-1,NA,NA,CASSPARGEQFF,TGTGCCAGCAGTCCCGCTCGAGGTGAGCAGTTCTTC
TRBV28,14,TRBJ1-2,NA,NA,CASSLLDRRYGYTF,TGTGCCAGCAGTTTATTGGACAGACGCTATGGCTACACCTTC
TRBV27,13,TRBJ1-1,TRBD1,NA,CASSSDRGTEAFF,TGTGCCAGCAGTTCGGACAGGGGCACTGAAGCTTTCTTT
TRBV30,15,TRBJ2-7,NA,NA,CAWSVLRQGGLWQYF,TGTGCCTGGAGTGTACTGAGGCAGGGGGGTCTATGGCAGTACTTC
TRBV5-6,18,TRBJ1-6,TRBD1,NA,CASSSQPTPGQGRSPLHF,TGTGCCAGCAGCTCCCAGCCCACCCCGGGACAGGGGCGATCACCCCTCCACTTT
TRBV5-4,13,TRBJ1-1,NA,once,CASSLDSLSEAFF,TGTGCCAGCAGCTTGGACTCCCTAAGCGAAGCTTTCTTT
TRBV19,16,TRBJ2-2,TRBD1,NA,CASSSLGQGYTGELFF,TGTGCCAGTAGTAGTTTGGGACAGGGATACACCGGGGAGCTGTTTTTT
TRBV4-1,13,TRBJ1-2,NA,NA,CASSQVVLGGYTF,TGCGCCAGCAGCCAGGTTGTCCTTGGCGGCTACACCTTC
TRBV5-1,21,TRBJ2-6,TRBD1,NA,CASSLVPMETGGGSGANVLTF,TGCGCCAGCAGCTTGGTGCCAATGGAGACAGGGGGAGGCTCTGGGGCCAACGTCCTGACTTTC
TRBV6-5,14,TRBJ2-7,TRBD2,NA,CASPRAGAAYEQYF,TGTGCCAGCCCCCGAGCGGGAGCGGCCTACGAGCAGTACTTC
TRBV2,15,TRBJ2-7,TRBD1,NA,CASSERRQGPNEQYF,TGTGCCAGCAGTGAAAGGAGACAGGGCCCCAACGAGCAGTACTTC
TRBV11-2,14,TRBJ1-3,NA,NA,CASSLLTGGNTIYF,TGTGCCAGCAGCCTATTGACGGGAGGAAACACCATATATTTT
TRBV5-1,14,TRBJ1-1,NA,NA,CASSVTGGLTEAFF,TGCGCCAGCAGCGTGACAGGTGGCCTCACTGAAGCTTTCTTT
TRBV27,14,TRBJ1-5,NA,NA,CASSRAAGNQPQHF,TGTGCCAGCAGCCGCGCGGCGGGTAATCAGCCCCAGCATTTT
TRBV4-1,16,TRBJ2-1,NA,NA,CASSQSARSSYNEQFF,TGCGCCAGCAGCCAATCAGCGAGGAGCTCCTACAATGAGCAGTTCTTC